The clone carrying this T cell receptor beta chain was observed a few times. These data are taken from a study of T cells in tuberculosis. Unsorted cryopreserved PBMC were sequenced, averaging roughly 100,000 T cells per clinical donor. CDR1 and CDR2 (germline): SGHRS, YFSETQ. This CDR3 is 15 amino acids long. V trimming: 4 bases; J trimming: 2 bases; junction bases outside the gene matches: 5. TCRdb keeps only in-frame clones here, not all; method: immunoSEQ multiplex PCR. The sample includes 33,000 or so clones, over 90% of them seen just once. This TCR derives from a donor aged 5 to 30 with latent tuberculosis or without tuberculosis infection. This rearrangement joins TRBV5-1 to TRBJ2-2; 7 nucleotides align to TRBD1. Sequencing was carried out using PBMCs. This CDR3 reads CASSPGTANTGELFF. CDR3 sequence (DNA): TGCGCCAGCAGCCCCGGGACAGCCAACACCGGGGAGCTGTTTTTT.